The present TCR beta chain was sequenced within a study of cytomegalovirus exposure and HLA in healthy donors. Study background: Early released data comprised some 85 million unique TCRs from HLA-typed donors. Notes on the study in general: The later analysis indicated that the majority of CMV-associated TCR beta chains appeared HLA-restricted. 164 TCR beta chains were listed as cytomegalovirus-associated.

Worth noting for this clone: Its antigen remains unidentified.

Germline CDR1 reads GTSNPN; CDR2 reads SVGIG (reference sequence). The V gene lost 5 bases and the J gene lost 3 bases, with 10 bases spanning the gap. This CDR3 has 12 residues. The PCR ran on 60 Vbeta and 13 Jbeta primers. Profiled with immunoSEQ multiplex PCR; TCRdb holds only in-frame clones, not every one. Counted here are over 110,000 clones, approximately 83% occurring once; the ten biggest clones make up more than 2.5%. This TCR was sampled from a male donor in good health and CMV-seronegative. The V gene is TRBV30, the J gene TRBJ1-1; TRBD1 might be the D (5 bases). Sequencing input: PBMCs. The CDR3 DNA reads TGTGCCTGGGAGATGGGGCACACTGAAGCTTTCTTT. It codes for CAWEMGHTEAFF.